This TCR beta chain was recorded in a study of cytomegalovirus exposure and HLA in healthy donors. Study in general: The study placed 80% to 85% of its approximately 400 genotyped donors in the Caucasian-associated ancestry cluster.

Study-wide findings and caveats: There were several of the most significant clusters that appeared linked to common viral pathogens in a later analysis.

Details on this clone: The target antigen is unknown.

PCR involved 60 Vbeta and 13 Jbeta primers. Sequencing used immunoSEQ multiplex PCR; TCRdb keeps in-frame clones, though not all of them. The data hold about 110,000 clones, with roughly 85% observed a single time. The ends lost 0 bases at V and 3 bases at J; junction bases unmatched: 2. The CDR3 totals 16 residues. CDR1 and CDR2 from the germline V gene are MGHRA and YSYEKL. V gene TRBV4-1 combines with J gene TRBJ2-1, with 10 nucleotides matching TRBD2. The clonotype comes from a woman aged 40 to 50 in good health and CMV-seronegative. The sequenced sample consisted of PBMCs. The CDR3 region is CASSQDRTSGYNEQFF. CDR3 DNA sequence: TGCGCCAGCAGCCAAGATCGGACTAGCGGCTACAATGAGCAGTTCTTC.